These T cell receptor beta chains were read from a single sample in a study of beta chain features in type 1 diabetes. Profiling relied on immunoSEQ multiplex PCR, and the TCRdb table lists in-frame clones only, not all of them. The sample yields roughly 140,000 clones, roughly 48% seen once. Sequenced material: Tregs from blood. Receptor source: a man aged 18 to 30 in good health. Both conserved end residues are part of each CDR3. The D gene is left open where the match is weak. A row's size may be missing; if present it is once, few, many or a size class.

j_call	clone_size	v_call	d_call	cdr3_aa	cdr3_nt
TRBJ1-6	NA	TRBV28	NA	CASSFGDSLYNSPLHF	TGTGCCAGCAGTTTCGGGGATAGCCTTTATAATTCACCCCTCCACTTT
TRBJ2-7	NA	TRBV7-2	TRBD1	CASSRDRYYEQYF	TGTGCCAGCAGCCGGGACAGATACTACGAGCAGTACTTC
TRBJ1-2	few	TRBV2	TRBD1	CASSGQGSGYTF	TGTGCCAGCTCGGGACAGGGCTCTGGCTACACCTTC
TRBJ1-1	few	TRBV28	NA	CASSRGGGSTEAFF	TGTGCCAGCAGCCGCGGGGGGGGCAGCACTGAAGCTTTCTTT
TRBJ1-1	NA	TRBV5-1	NA	CASKGIYTEAFF	TGCGCCAGCAAGGGGATCTACACTGAAGCTTTCTTT
TRBJ2-1	few	TRBV7-8	TRBD2	CASSWGTSGGAREQFF	TGTGCCAGCAGCTGGGGGACTAGCGGGGGGGCGAGAGAGCAGTTCTTC
TRBJ2-3	NA	TRBV6-6	NA	CASRRIGGADTQYF	TGTGCCAGCAGGAGAATCGGGGGAGCGGATACGCAGTATTTT
TRBJ2-7	NA	TRBV10-3	NA	CAIRPQGLVYEQYF	TGTGCCATCAGACCCCAGGGACTGGTCTACGAGCAGTACTTC
TRBJ2-2	NA	TRBV2	NA	CASSPSRGARAGELFF	TGTGCCAGCAGTCCGTCCAGGGGGGCAAGGGCCGGGGAGCTGTTTTTT
TRBJ2-2	NA	TRBV7-3	NA	CASSIGGPNTGELFF	TGTGCCAGCAGCATCGGAGGACCGAACACCGGGGAGCTGTTTTTT
TRBJ1-1	NA	TRBV25-1	NA	CASSEGGGWVAEAFF	TGTGCCAGCAGTGAAGGGGGAGGTTGGGTCGCTGAAGCTTTCTTT
TRBJ2-7	once	TRBV6-6	NA	CASSYSAGVKYEQYF	TGTGCCAGCAGTTACTCGGCAGGGGTGAAGTACGAGCAGTACTTC
TRBJ1-2	few	TRBV30	NA	CAWSRVSYGYTF	TGTGCCTGGAGCCGTGTATCCTATGGCTACACCTTC
TRBJ1-1	NA	TRBV30	TRBD1	CAWGGRGAWNTEAFF	TGTGCCTGGGGGGGCAGGGGGGCTTGGAACACTGAAGCTTTCTTT
TRBJ2-1	once	TRBV2	NA	CASKDSRLSNEQFF	TGTGCCAGCAAGGACAGTCGACTATCCAATGAGCAGTTCTTC
TRBJ2-7	few	TRBV29-1	TRBD2	CSVRLAGLPQYF	TGCAGCGTTCGACTAGCGGGACTCCCCCAGTACTTC
TRBJ2-7	NA	TRBV18	NA	CASSPYYEQYF	TGTGCCAGCTCACCATACTACGAGCAGTACTTC
TRBJ1-2	NA	TRBV6-5	NA	CASSYSPLGLYGYTF	TGTGCCAGCAGTTACTCTCCCCTAGGCCTTTATGGCTACACCTTC
TRBJ1-5	NA	TRBV27	NA	CASRRSTGSQGGNQPQHF	TGTGCCAGCAGGAGATCCACCGGGTCTCAAGGAGGCAATCAGCCCCAGCATTTT
TRBJ2-2	NA	TRBV19	TRBD1	CASSTGTVRTGELFF	TGTGCCAGTAGTACTGGGACAGTTAGGACCGGGGAGCTGTTTTTT
TRBJ1-2	few	TRBV19	NA	CATQGSDYGYTF	TGTGCCACACAGGGATCGGACTATGGCTACACCTTC
TRBJ1-2	few	TRBV29-1	NA	CSVTTGNYGYTF	TGCAGCGTTACCACAGGGAACTATGGCTACACCTTC